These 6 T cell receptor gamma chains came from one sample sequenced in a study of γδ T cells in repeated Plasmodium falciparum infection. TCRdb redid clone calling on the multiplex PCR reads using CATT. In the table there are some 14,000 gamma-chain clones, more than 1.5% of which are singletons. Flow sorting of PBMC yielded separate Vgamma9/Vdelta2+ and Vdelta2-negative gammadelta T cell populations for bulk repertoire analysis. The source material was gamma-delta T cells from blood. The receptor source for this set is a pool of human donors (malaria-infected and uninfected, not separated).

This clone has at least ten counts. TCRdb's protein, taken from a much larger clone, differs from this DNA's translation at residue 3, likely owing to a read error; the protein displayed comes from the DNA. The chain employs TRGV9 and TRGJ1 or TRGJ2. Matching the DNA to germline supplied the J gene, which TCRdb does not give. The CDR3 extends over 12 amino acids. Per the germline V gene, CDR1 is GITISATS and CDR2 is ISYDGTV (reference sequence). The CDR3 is CASWEVYYKKLF. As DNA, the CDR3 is TGTGCCTCGTGGGAGGTTTATTATAAGAAACTCTTT.

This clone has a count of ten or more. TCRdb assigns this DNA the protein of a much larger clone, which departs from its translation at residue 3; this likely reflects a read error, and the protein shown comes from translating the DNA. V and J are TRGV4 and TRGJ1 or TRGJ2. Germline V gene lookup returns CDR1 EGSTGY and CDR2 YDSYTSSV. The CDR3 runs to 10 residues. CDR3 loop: CASWGAKKLF. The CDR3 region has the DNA TGTGCCTCCTGGGGGGCTAAGAAACTCTTT.

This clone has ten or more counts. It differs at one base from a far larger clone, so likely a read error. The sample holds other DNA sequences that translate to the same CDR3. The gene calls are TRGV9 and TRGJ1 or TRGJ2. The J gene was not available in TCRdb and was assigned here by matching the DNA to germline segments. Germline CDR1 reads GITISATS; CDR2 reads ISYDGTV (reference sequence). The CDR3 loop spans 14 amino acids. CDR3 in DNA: TGTGCCCTGTGGGAGGTGCCCAGGGGCTATAAGAAACTCTTT. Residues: CALWEVPRGYKKLF.

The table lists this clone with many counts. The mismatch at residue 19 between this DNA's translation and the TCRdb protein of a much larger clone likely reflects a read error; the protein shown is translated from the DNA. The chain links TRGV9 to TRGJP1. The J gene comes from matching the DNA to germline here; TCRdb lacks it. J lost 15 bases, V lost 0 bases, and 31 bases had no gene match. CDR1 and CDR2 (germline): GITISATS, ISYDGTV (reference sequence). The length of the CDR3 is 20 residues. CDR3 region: CALWEVEQWGKKLGKKIKIF. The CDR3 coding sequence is TGTGCCTTGTGGGAGGTGGAGCAATGGGGCAAAAAGTTGGGCAAAAAAATCAAGATATTT.

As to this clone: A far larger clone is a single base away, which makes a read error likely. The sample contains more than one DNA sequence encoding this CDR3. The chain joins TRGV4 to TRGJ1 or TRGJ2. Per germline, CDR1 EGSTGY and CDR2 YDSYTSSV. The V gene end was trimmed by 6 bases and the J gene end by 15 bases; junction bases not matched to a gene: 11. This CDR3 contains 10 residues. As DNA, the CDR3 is TGTGCCACCTGGACCCACTTTGGACTCTTT. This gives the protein CATWTHFGLF.

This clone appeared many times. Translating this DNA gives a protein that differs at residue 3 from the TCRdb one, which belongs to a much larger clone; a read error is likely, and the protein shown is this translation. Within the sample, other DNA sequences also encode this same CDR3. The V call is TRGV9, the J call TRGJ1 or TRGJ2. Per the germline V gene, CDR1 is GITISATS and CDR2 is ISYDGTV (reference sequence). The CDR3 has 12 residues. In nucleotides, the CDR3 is TGTGCCTCGTGGGAGGTGCGCTATAAGAAACTCTTT. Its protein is CASWEVRYKKLF.